Below, 2 T cell receptor beta chains from the same sample are listed, as sequenced in a study of blood T cell repertoires in COVID-19. Some clones are missing from TCRdb's copy, which holds only in-frame ones; the method was immunoSEQ multiplex PCR. The data contain 200,000 to 250,000 clones, 75% to 90% of them seen just once; the ten biggest clones take up about 4%. Specimen: PBMCs or T cells enriched from blood (not recorded which). These receptors originate from a woman in her twenties or thirties who had been exposed to COVID-19.

The V gene is TRBV5-1, the J gene TRBJ2-7; D might be TRBD1 (6 bases). The CDR3 runs 15 residues. The V end was cut by 4 bases, the J end by 0 bases, with 14 bases between. CDR1 and CDR2 (germline): SGHRS, YFSETQ. DNA of the CDR3: TGCGCCAGCAGCCTAGGTTGGGACAACTCCTACGAGCAGTACTTC. Amino acid sequence: CASSLGWDNSYEQYF.

CDR3 sequence: CASSLRTGGTGANVLTF. In DNA form, the CDR3 reads TGCGCCAGCAGCCTGCGGACAGGGGGAACTGGGGCCAACGTCCTGACTTTC. The genes are TRBV5-1 and TRBJ2-6; TRBD1 matches at 10 bases. Looked up from germline, CDR1 is SGHRS and CDR2 is YFSETQ. V dropped 4 bases and J dropped 2; count of bases not matched to a gene: 6. The CDR3 contains 17 residues.